The source of this T cell receptor beta chain is a study of identical twins. Regarding this clonotype: Antigen unknown.

Findings of the study overall: In drawing conclusions, the study used cross-sectional statistical analysis and did not follow the same donors.

The CDR3 extends over 14 amino acids. Per the germline V gene, CDR1 is MGHRA and CDR2 is YSYEKL. V lost 3 bases to trimming and J lost 2 bases, with 9 bases between them. TCRdb re-called the 5' RACE reads with MiXCR, one entry per CDR3 protein. The sample carries roughly 690,000 distinct CDR3 sequences, roughly 20% recorded once. The data were also submitted as part of a second study, on T cells expressing NK-cell markers. This second report adds: Beta-chain profiling covered CD3+CD56+NKG2C+, CD3+CD56+NKG2C- and CD3+CD56-NKG2C+ sorted subsets. In roughly 6 donors, dominant CD3+CD56+NKG2C+ clones formed roughly 1.0-8% of CD8+ cells.

This clonotype was obtained from a woman aged 18 to 35 in good health. V and J are TRBV4-1 and TRBJ2-3, with TRBD2 as a possible D gene (6 bases). The sample was PBMCs. The CDR3 region has the DNA TGCGCCAGCAGCCAGCGGGACTCCACAGATACGCAGTATTTT. Translation gives CASSQRDSTDTQYF.